The clone carrying this T cell receptor (beta chain) was counted only a few times. Its specificity is not known. The data were taken from a study of response to subunit inactivated influenza vaccine. General study points: Each seasonal flu vaccination may recruit only limited new T cells, authors suggested.

TCRdb recomputed calls from the RT-PCR reads with MiXCR, one row per CDR3 protein. In the table there are more than 550,000 distinct CDR3 sequences, approximately 10% of which are singletons. The germline V and J ends were trimmed by 3 bases and 2 bases, with 11 bases remaining between them. The CDR3 extends over 14 amino acids. Germline CDR1 DFQATT, CDR2 SNEGSKA (reference sequence). Another study also made use of these data, one on T cells expressing NK-cell markers. That source notes: TCR beta cDNA was generated via 5'RACE template switching incorporating UMIs. For several experiments, T cell sorting was restricted to the alpha-beta TCR population by means of an anti-gamma-delta TCR antibody. A range of 1.0-7.0% of CD8+ T cells consisted of dominant NKG2C+ clonotypes in several donors. In four donors, dominant clonotypes made up 28.3-60.1% of CD3+CD56-NKG2C+ cells.

The specimen comprised PBMCs from blood, sampled on the day of vaccination. The rearrangement joins TRBV20-1 to TRBJ1-5; possible D gene TRBD1, 5 bases. This clonotype was sampled from a man aged 45-60 years who received an inactivated influenza vaccine. This CDR3 reads CSARGGSGNQPQHF. The CDR3, as DNA: TGCAGTGCTAGGGGGGGATCGGGCAATCAGCCCCAGCATTTT.